These T cell receptor beta chains were read from a single sample in a study of human T cells and chemical hapten exposure. TCRdb reanalysed the RACE reads using MiXCR and keeps one entry per CDR3 protein. The table records tens of thousands of distinct CDR3 sequences, approximately 10% of them present only once. Sequencing was done on a sample of whole blood. These receptors all stem from a female donor in good health. Some clones in this sample may be carry-over from other donors' samples. CDR3s leave out the opening cysteine and the closing phenylalanine or tryptophan.

TRBV12-3/TRBV12-4,TRBJ2-3,16,ASSFPTLGGPRTDTQY
TRBV19,TRBJ1-1,11,ASSIMSYTEAF
TRBV10-3,TRBJ1-1,11,AIRPEMNTEAF
TRBV28,TRBJ2-7,13,ASSPRKTGPNEQY
TRBV19,TRBJ2-4,11,ASSLEGKNIQY
TRBV27,TRBJ2-3,14,ASSLGGDRITDTQY
TRBV2,TRBJ1-6,13,ACTPFPAENSPLH
TRBV6-6,TRBJ1-6,13,ASIRGTDYNSPLH
TRBV6-2/TRBV6-3,TRBJ2-2,12,ASSRTECTGELF
TRBV6-2/TRBV6-3,TRBJ1-5,13,ASSYKGYSNQPQH
TRBV5-1,TRBJ2-3,12,ASSAGTVTDTQY
TRBV6-2/TRBV6-3,TRBJ2-5,12,ASSYSEAGETQY
TRBV5-1,TRBJ2-1,13,ASSLGGTGLNEQF
TRBV10-3,TRBJ2-7,16,AISESMDRGPDLYEQY
TRBV20-1,TRBJ2-7,11,SAPGTSGYEQY
TRBV6-1,TRBJ1-4,12,ASSVGRVNEKLF
TRBV6-5,TRBJ2-5,9,ATQTTETQY
TRBV11-2,TRBJ1-1,12,ASSSVRERAEAF
TRBV2,TRBJ1-5,10,ASSAGNQPQH
TRBV7-2,TRBJ1-2,13,ASSSRTGANYGYT
TRBV28,TRBJ2-7,13,ASSLGGSIPYEQY
TRBV12-3/TRBV12-4,TRBJ1-2,14,ASSLGGPARAYGYT
TRBV6-2/TRBV6-3,TRBJ1-1,13,ASRPQGAQNTEAF
TRBV7-2,TRBJ1-5,12,ASSLGGGDQPQH
TRBV11-2,TRBJ2-3,14,ASSTKLPGRTDTQY
TRBV7-2,TRBJ2-4,12,ASSPRGTSEPPY
TRBV27,TRBJ2-3,11,ASSLDRGDTQY
TRBV7-6,TRBJ2-7,12,ASSPGRATYEQY